The sequence of this TCR beta chain was determined in a study of cytomegalovirus exposure and HLA in healthy donors. The PCR ran on 60 Vbeta and 13 Jbeta primers. Sequenced by immunoSEQ multiplex PCR; TCRdb stores in-frame clones only, minus some. The sample records about 160,000 clones, 75% to 85% being singletons. This CDR3 is 14 amino acids long. V shed 7 bases and J 4 bases; nucleotides not matched to a gene: 4. Looked up from germline, CDR1 is MDHEN and CDR2 is SYDVKM. This clone was detected once. Sequencing was done on a sample of PBMCs. V usage is TRBV28 and J usage is TRBJ1-5; 10 bases agree with TRBD1. This sequence was found in a woman between 18 and 29 years old in good health and CMV-seronegative. Here the CDR3 DNA reads TGTGCCAGCACGTCGGGACAGGGGAATCAGCCCCAGCATTTT. Translated: CASTSGQGNQPQHF.